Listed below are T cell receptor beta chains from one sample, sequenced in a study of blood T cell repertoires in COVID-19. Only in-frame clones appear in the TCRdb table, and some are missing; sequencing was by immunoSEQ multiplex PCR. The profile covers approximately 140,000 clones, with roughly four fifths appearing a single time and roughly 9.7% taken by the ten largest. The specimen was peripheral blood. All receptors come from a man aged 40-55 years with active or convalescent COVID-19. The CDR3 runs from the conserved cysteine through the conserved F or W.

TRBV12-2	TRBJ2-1	CASRFYRLQENEQFF
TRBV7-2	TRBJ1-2	CASSETVNYGYTF
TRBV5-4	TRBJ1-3	CASSPTGNLLSGNTIYF
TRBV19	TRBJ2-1	CASSIPGGKVGEQFF
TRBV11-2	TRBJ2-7	CASSTKIQHEQYF
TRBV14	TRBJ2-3	CASSQRTGSSTDTQYF
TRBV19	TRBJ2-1	CASSPRDRGRRNEQFF
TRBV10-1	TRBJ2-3	CASSLNSPSTDTQYF
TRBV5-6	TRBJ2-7	CASSIRDRMYEQYF
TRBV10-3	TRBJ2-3	CAARLSREDTQYF
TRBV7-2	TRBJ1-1	CASSPLASNTEAFF
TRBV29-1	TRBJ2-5	CSVGGLTGGTLETQYF
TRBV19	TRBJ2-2	CASSARTGGPNTGELFF
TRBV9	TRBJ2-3	CASRRGGGSTDTQYF
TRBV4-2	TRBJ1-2	CASSRSGSTNYGYTF
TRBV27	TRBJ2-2	CASSSTAGGQNGELFF
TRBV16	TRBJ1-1	CASSQSNPGTGATEAFF
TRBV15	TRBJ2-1	CATSRPMYNEQFF
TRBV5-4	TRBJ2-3	CASSTQRGGPQDTQYF
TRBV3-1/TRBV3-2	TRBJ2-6	CASSQEGGTSGANVLTF
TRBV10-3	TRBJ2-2	CAISESGGVPGELFF
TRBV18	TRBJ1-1	CASARQGGNTEAFF
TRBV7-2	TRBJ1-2	CASSLESPGAF
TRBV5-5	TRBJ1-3	CASSLLGPGNTIYF
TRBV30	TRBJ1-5	CAWSAIRTSAYSNQPQHF
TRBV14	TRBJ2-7	CASSPGREYEQYF
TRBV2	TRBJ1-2	CASSIGTVYGYTF
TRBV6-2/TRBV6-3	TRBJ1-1	CASSGDRQNTEAFF
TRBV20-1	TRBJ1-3	CSAGGTASGNTIYF
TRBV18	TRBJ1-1	CASSPGEGGPNTEAFF
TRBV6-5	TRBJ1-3	CASRGSGNTIYF
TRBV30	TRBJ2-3	CAWTQGGGDTQYF
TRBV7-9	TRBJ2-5	CASSSTGGRETQYF
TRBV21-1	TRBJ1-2	CASSKVPDRPFTYGYTF
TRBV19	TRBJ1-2	CASTNRVDGYTF
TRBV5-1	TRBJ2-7	CASSADGAYEQYF
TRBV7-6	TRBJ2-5	CASSYLAGGWETQYF
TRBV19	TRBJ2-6	CASSRDNSGANVLTF
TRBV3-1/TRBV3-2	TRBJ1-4	CASSRRGGDEKLFF
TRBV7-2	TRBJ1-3	CASSPLGSLGNTIYF
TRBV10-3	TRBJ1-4	CATTDRGSEKLFF
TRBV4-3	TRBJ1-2	CASSQDLGTANGYTF
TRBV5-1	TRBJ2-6	CASSPRDRGFTGANVLTF
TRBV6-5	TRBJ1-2	CASSYDGGHIGGYTF
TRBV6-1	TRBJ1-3	CASSEFWLAGNTIYF
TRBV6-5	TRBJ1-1	CASRGDRGNTEAFF
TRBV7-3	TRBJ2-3	CASSPRGTTDTQYF
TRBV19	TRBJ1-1	CASSIEVQTTEAFF
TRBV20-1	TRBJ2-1	CSAVGGSEQFF
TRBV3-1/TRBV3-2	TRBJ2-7	CASSHPQGRAGEQYF
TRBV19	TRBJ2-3	CASSIGGPSTDTQYF
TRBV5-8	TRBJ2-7	CASSWGREPYEQYF
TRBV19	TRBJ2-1	CASSIPDMTSGGAVYNEQFF
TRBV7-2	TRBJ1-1	CASSLSLVTEAFF